This record concerns one TCR beta chain sequence. Its antigen is unknown. As to time point: persistent/refractory GD, antithyroid drugs over 5 years with positive TRAb. The TCR library was prepared using RNA isolated from PBMCs. Approximately 8.6-milliliter peripheral blood samples went into EDTA tubes. The junction had 19 bases not matched to a gene; V was cut back by 4 bases and J by 0 bases. This CDR3 spans 20 amino acids. Looked up from germline, CDR1 is SGHTA and CDR2 is FQGNSA. The data derive from a study of regulatory T cells in long-lasting Graves disease. General study results and limits: Persistent disease was characterized by preferential usage of TRBV28, TRBJ1-2 and TRBJ2-5.

iRepertoire HTBI primers and Arm-PCR of CDR3 regions built TCR beta libraries. Original analysis: Samples jointly harbored 62 TRBV and approximately 15 TRBJ segments. TCRdb re-derived calls from the multiplex PCR reads in MiXCR, one entry per CDR3 protein. It is TCRdb's table, rather than the study itself, that gives the V and J calls and clone size. The data hold about 460,000 distinct CDR3 sequences, with around a fifth observed a single time. This clonotype originated in a female donor with Graves disease. Specimen: peripheral blood mononuclear cells (PBMCs), collected when the disease was refractory, from a patient treated with antithyroid drugs. This chain uses TRBV7-2 with TRBJ2-7, with 9 bases lining up with TRBD1. The CDR3 nucleotides read TGTGCCAGCAGCTCGACTTTGGACAGGGGCTGGGGGCCGAGCTCCTACGAGCAGTACTTC. Protein sequence: CASSSTLDRGWGPSSYEQYF.